These 9 T cell receptor beta chains were all obtained from the same sample, sequenced in a study of T cell changes during pregnancy in multiple sclerosis. The data were produced by immunoSEQ multiplex PCR, yet TCRdb's version contains in-frame clones alone and is incomplete. The sample holds tens of thousands of clones, 93% seen once. The sample consisted of peripheral blood, taken after pregnancy. The receptors were sampled from a female donor with multiple sclerosis, enrolled in a pregnancy study.

The gene calls are TRBV7-9 and TRBJ1-1; TRBD1 is a possible D gene (5 bases). CDR1 and CDR2 (germline): SEHNR, FQNEAQ (reference sequence). The CDR3 runs to 14 residues. V was trimmed by 5 bases and J by 1 base, leaving 11 bases between them. The DNA for the CDR3 is TGTGCCAGCAGCGTACAGGTGGGGAACACTGAAGCTTTCTTT. Translating it yields CASSVQVGNTEAFF.

The V and J genes are TRBV9 and TRBJ2-3, with TRBD2 as a possible D gene (8 bases). Germline V CDR1 and CDR2: SGDLS, YYNGEE. CDR3 length: 16 residues. V was shortened by 4 bases and J by 1 base, with 16 bases between the two germline ends. The CDR3 bases are TGTGCCAGCAGCACAGGGGACGGGAGGGGCACAGATACGCAGTATTTT. Translated: CASSTGDGRGTDTQYF.

The V call is TRBV5-5, the J call TRBJ2-7; 11 positions match TRBD2. J gave up 2 bases and V 4 bases, and 11 bases lay outside the gene matches. There are 17 residues in the CDR3. Looked up from germline, CDR1 is SGHKS and CDR2 is YYEKEE (reference sequence). The CDR3 spells CASSPQAGTSGTYEQYF. As DNA, the CDR3 is TGTGCCAGCAGCCCGCAAGCTGGGACTAGCGGAACCTACGAGCAGTACTTC.

This sequence joins TRBV10-3 and TRBJ2-3; TRBD2 agrees at 13 bases. This CDR3 spans 22 amino acids. CDR1 is ENHRY and CDR2 is SYGVKD in the germline V gene. V lost 2 bases and J lost 2; bases outside the gene matches: 19. The CDR3 DNA reads as TGTGCCATCAGTGAGCCCGACGGGACTAGCGGGATCCGAGTCCCATTCACAGATACGCAGTATTTT. It is translated as CAISEPDGTSGIRVPFTDTQYF.

The sample holds a few counts of this clone. The genes are TRBV18 and TRBJ1-4; D gene ambiguous. In germline, CDR1 is KGHSH, CDR2 LQKENI. Trimming cost V 1 base and J 7 bases, with 13 bases left between them. The CDR3 totals 15 residues. This CDR3 reads CASSPRLNEGEKLFF. CDR3 DNA: TGTGCCAGCTCACCACGACTGAATGAGGGTGAAAAACTGTTTTTT.

The rearrangement uses TRBV9 and TRBJ2-5; 8 positions agree with TRBD1. CDR1 SGDLS and CDR2 YYNGEE come from the germline V gene. V lost 1 base to trimming and J lost 4 bases; unmatched junction nucleotides: 15. The CDR3 extends over 18 amino acids. The CDR3 nucleotides are TGTGCCAGCAGCGTAACGTGGGGGGTCAGGGGGCATCGAGAGACCCAGTACTTC. Translation gives CASSVTWGVRGHRETQYF.

V usage is TRBV5-8 and J usage is TRBJ1-3; 7 nucleotides match TRBD1. The CDR3 is 15 amino acids. The V and J ends lost 2 bases and 3 bases, in that order; junction bases with no gene match: 5. CDR1 SGHTS and CDR2 YDEGEE come from the germline V gene. CDR3 residues: CASSFPGGLGNTIYF. The CDR3 DNA sequence: TGTGCCAGCAGCTTCCCAGGGGGACTTGGAAACACCATATATTTT. The full variable domain, with the rest looked up from reference TRBV5-8 and TRBJ1-3, is EAGVTQSPTHLIKTRGQQATLRCSPISGHTSVYWYQQALGLGLQFLLWYDEGEERNRGNFPPRFSGRQFPNYSSELNVNALELEDSALYLCASSFPGGLGNTIYFGEGSWLTVV.

The rearrangement joins TRBV5-4 to TRBJ2-5, with D possibly matching TRBD2 (6 bases). There are 14 residues in the CDR3. Germline V gives CDR1 SGHNT, CDR2 YYREEE (reference sequence). The V and J ends lost 2 bases and 3 bases respectively, with 11 bases between them. The CDR3 coding sequence is TGTGCCAGCAGCTTCACTAGCAGGGAAGAGACCCAGTACTTC. Translated: CASSFTSREETQYF.

The chain couples TRBV2 to TRBJ2-5; TRBD2 matches at 14 bases. The CDR3 runs 18 residues. Unmatched junction bases numbered 14, after V lost 6 bases and J lost 5 bases. Looked up from germline, CDR1 is SNHLY and CDR2 is FYNNEI. The CDR3 is CASSSDPGLAGVGETQYF. DNA for the CDR3: TGTGCCAGCAGCTCCGACCCGGGACTAGCGGGAGTTGGGGAGACCCAGTACTTC.